In its sample, the clone carrying this TCR beta chain was seen many times. What it binds is not known. Then a second PCR, running roughly 6 to 12 cycles, was carried out with a sample-barcoded 5' primer and a J-beta primer mix. Samples each returned at least 3 million CDR3-containing paired-end reads. Each CDR3 protein is one row after TCRdb ran MiXCR on the 5' RACE reads. The sample holds under 750,000 distinct CDR3 sequences, around 50% seen once. The germline gives CDR1 MNHNY, CDR2 SVGAGI (reference sequence). This CDR3 is 16 amino acids long. J gave up 2 bases and V 7 bases, and 10 bases lay outside the gene matches. These data are taken from a study of blood T cells in healthy people across ages. Across the study: Through template switching, about one barcoded beta molecule was captured per two T cells, as measured in model experiments.

Study-wide results and caveats: Unsorted PBMCs ruled out conclusive naive versus antigen-experienced comparison.

The rearrangement uses TRBV6-6 and TRBJ2-7; 11 bases agree with TRBD1. The source material was blood. This TCR was sampled from a man at least 80 years old in good health. This CDR3 reads CASIRTGGGGTYEQYF. In DNA form, the CDR3 reads TGTGCCAGCATACGGACAGGGGGCGGGGGAACCTACGAGCAGTACTTC.